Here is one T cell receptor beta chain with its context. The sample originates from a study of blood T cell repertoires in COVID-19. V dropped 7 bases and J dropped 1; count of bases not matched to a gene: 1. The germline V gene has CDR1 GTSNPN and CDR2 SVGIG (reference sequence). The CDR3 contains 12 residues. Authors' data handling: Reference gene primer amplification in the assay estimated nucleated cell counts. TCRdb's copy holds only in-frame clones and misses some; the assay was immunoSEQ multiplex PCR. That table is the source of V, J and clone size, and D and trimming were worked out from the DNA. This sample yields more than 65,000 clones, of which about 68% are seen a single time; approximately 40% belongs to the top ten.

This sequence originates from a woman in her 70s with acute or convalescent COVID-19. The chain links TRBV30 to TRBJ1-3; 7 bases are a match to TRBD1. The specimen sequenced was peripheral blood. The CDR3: CALTGSGNTIYF. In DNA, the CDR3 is TGTGCCTTGACAGGGTCTGGAAACACCATATATTTT.